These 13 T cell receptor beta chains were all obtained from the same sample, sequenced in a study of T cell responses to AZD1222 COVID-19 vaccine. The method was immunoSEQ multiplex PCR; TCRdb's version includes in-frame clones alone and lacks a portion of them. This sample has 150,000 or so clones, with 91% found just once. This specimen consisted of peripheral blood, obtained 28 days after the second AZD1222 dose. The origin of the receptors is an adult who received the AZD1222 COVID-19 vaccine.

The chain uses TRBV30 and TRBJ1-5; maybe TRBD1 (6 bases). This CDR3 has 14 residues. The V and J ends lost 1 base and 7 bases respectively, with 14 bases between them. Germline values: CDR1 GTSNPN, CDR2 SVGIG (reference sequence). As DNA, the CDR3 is TGTGCCTGGAGTGGGAACAGGGAAGGACAGCCCCAGCATTTT. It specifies CAWSGNREGQPQHF.

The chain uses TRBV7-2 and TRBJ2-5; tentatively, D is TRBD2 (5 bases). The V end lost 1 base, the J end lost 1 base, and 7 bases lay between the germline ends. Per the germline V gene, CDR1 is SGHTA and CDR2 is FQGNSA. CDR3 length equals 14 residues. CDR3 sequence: CASSLELAQETQYF. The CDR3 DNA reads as TGTGCCAGCAGCTTAGAGCTAGCCCAAGAGACCCAGTACTTC.

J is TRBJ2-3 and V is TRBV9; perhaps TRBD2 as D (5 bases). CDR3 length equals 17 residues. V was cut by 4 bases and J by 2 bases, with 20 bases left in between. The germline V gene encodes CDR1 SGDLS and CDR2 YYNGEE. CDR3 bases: TGTGCCAGCAGCCACTCCCCTAGTGAGGGAAACACAGATACGCAGTATTTT. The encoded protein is CASSHSPSEGNTDTQYF.

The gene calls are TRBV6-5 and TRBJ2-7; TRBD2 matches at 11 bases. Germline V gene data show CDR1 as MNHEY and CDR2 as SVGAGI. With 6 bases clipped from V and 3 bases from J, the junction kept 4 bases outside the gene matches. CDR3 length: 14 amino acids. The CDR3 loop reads CASRTGTSGYEQYF. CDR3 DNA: TGTGCCAGCAGAACCGGGACTAGCGGCTACGAGCAGTACTTC.

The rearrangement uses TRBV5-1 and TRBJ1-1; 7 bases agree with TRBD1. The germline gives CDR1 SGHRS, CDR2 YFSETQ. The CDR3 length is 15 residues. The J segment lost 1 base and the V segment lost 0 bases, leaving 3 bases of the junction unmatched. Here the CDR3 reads CASSLDGTENTEAFF. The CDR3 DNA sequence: TGCGCCAGCAGCTTGGATGGGACAGAGAACACTGAAGCTTTCTTT.

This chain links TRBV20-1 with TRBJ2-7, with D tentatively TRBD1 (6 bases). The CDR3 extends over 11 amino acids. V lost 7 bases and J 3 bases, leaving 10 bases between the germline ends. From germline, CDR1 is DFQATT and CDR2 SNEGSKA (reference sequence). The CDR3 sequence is CSVSQGYEQYF. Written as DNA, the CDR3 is TGCAGTGTCTCACAGGGCTACGAGCAGTACTTC.

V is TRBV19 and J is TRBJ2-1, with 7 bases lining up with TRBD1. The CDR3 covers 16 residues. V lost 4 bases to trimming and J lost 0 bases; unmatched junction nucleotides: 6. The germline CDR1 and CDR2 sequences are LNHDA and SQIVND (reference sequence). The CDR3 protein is CASSTPGGGSYNEQFF. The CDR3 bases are TGTGCCAGTAGTACCCCAGGGGGTGGCTCCTACAATGAGCAGTTCTTC. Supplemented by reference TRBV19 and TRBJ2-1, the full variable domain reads DGGITQSPKYLFRKEGQNVTLSCEQNLNHDAMYWYRQDPGQGLRLIYYSQIVNDFQKGDIAEGYSVSREKKESFPLTVTSAQKNPTAFYLCASSTPGGGSYNEQFFGPGTRLTVL.

The chain's CDR3 is CASSPLLRQLAGYTF. CDR3 nucleotide sequence: TGTGCCAGCAGCCCCCTACTGAGGCAGCTCGCCGGCTACACCTTC. V and J are TRBV7-9 and TRBJ1-2; no firm D call. The CDR3 spans 15 residues. Looked up from germline, CDR1 is SEHNR and CDR2 is FQNEAQ (reference sequence). V was clipped by 5 bases and J by 8 bases, with 21 bases between them.

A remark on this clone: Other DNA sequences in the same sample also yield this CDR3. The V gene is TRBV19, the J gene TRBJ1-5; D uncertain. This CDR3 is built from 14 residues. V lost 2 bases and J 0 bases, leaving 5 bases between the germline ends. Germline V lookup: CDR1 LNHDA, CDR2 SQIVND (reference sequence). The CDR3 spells CASSIRDSNQPQHF. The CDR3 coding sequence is TGTGCCAGTAGTATAAGGGATAGCAATCAGCCCCAGCATTTT.

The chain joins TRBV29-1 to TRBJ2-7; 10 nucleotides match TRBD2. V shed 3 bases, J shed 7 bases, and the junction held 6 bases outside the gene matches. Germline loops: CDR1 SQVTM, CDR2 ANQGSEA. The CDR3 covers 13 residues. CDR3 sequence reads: CSVDSSGSGEQYF. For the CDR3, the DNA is TGCAGCGTTGATTCTAGCGGGAGCGGTGAGCAGTACTTC.

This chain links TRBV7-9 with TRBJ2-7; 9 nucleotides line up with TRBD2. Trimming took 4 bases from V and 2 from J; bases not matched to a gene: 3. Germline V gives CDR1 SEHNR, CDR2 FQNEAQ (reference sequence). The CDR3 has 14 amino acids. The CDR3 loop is CASSSGLATYEQYF. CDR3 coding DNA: TGTGCCAGCAGCTCGGGACTAGCCACCTACGAGCAGTACTTC. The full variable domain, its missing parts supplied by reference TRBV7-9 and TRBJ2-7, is DTGVSQNPRHKITKRGQNVTFRCDPISEHNRLYWYRQTLGQGPEFLTYFQNEAQLEKSRLLSDRFSAERPKGSFSTLEIQRTEQGDSAMYLCASSSGLATYEQYFGPGTRLTVT.

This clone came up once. DNA for the CDR3: TGTGCCAGCAGCTACCCAGGGGCCCTCCACTTT. Translation: CASSYPGALHF. The chain uses TRBV7-9 and TRBJ1-6; D may be TRBD1 (6 bases). Trimming stripped 4 bases from V and 14 bases from J, with 9 bases between. Germline V lookup: CDR1 SEHNR, CDR2 FQNEAQ (reference sequence). The CDR3 contains 11 residues. The full variable domain, with the rest looked up from reference TRBV7-9 and TRBJ1-6, is DTGVSQNPRHKITKRGQNVTFRCDPISEHNRLYWYRQTLGQGPEFLTYFQNEAQLEKSRLLSDRFSAERPKGSFSTLEIQRTEQGDSAMYLCASSYPGALHFGNGTRLTVT.

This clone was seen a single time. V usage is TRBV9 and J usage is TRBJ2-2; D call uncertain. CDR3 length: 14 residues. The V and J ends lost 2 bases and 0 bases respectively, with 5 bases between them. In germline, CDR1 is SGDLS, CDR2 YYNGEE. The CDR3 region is CASSVPANTGELFF. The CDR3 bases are TGTGCCAGCAGCGTTCCCGCGAACACCGGGGAGCTGTTTTTT. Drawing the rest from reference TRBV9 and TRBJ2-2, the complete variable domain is DSGVTQTPKHLITATGQRVTLRCSPRSGDLSVYWYQQSLDQGLQFLIQYYNGEERAKGNILERFSAQQFPDLHSELNLSSLELGDSALYFCASSVPANTGELFFGEGSRLTVL.